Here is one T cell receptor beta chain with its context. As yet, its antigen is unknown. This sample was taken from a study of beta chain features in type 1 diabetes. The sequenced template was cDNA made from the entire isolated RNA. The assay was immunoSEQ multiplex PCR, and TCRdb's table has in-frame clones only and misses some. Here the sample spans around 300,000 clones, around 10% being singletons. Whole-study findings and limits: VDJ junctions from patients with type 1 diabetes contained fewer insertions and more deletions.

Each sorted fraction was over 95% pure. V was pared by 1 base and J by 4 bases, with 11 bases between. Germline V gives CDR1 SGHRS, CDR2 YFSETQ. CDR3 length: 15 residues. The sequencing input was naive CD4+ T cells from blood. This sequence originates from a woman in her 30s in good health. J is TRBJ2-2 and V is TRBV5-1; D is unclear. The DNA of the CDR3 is TGCGCCAGCAGCTTGCTCCCTCTAGGCACCGGGGAGCTGTTTTTT. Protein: CASSLLPLGTGELFF.